This is a list of T cell receptor beta chains from one sample in a study of blood T cell repertoires in COVID-19. Clones were read by immunoSEQ multiplex PCR, and TCRdb kept only the in-frame ones, dropping some. This table has fewer than 200,000 clones, around 80% appearing once. Specimen: PBMCs or T cells enriched from blood (not recorded which). These TCRs come from a man in his fifties who had recovered from COVID-19. Each CDR3 is given with its conserved first and last residue. A D gene is named only where the DNA matches it firmly. Some rows mark clone size as missing; the rest say once, few, many or name a class of expanded clone.

d_gene,j_gene,v_gene,abundance,CDR3aa,CDR3nt
.,TRBJ1-1,TRBV4-1,.,CASSLLPVGHEAFF,TGCGCCAGCAGCCTTCTCCCGGTGGGCCATGAAGCTTTCTTT
.,TRBJ1-2,TRBV28,.,CASSNKNNYGYTF,TGTGCCAGCAGTAACAAGAATAACTATGGCTACACCTTC
.,TRBJ1-4,TRBV2,.,CASLGQDNEKLFF,TGTGCCAGCCTCGGACAAGATAATGAAAAACTGTTTTTT
.,TRBJ2-7,TRBV7-6,once,CASSLSVAYEQYF,TGTGCCAGCAGCTTATCAGTGGCCTACGAGCAGTACTTC
TRBD2,TRBJ2-2,TRBV4-2,.,CASSPGLAGGLNTGELFF,TGTGCCAGCAGCCCGGGACTAGCGGGGGGCCTGAACACCGGGGAGCTGTTTTTT
TRBD1,TRBJ2-1,TRBV7-2,.,CASSPWGQGASFDEQFF,TGTGCCAGCAGCCCCTGGGGGCAGGGGGCGTCCTTCGATGAGCAGTTCTTC
.,TRBJ1-5,TRBV6-1,.,CASSDRASNQPQHF,TGTGCCAGCAGTGACAGGGCTAGCAATCAGCCCCAGCATTTT
.,TRBJ1-2,TRBV6-4,.,CASSPGGGYGYTF,TGTGCCAGCAGCCCCGGGGGGGGGTATGGCTACACCTTC
.,TRBJ2-7,TRBV7-3,once,CASSAPEYGSYEQYF,TGTGCCAGCAGCGCCCCGGAGTACGGCTCCTACGAGCAGTACTTC
.,TRBJ1-2,TRBV6-5,.,CASIAGRRGGYTF,TGTGCCAGCATCGCCGGTCGTAGAGGGGGCTACACCTTC
.,TRBJ1-4,TRBV9,.,CASSPQGVRSEKLFF,TGTGCCAGCAGCCCCCAAGGGGTACGGAGCGAAAAACTGTTTTTT
.,TRBJ1-3,TRBV5-8,few,CASSLEARGNTIYF,TGTGCCAGCAGCTTGGAGGCGAGGGGAAACACCATATATTTT
.,TRBJ2-3,TRBV7-9,.,CASSPGGLGTDTQYF,TGTGCCAGCAGCCCAGGGGGGCTCGGCACAGATACGCAGTATTTT
.,TRBJ1-1,TRBV12-3/TRBV12-4,few,CASSLGKNTEAFF,TGTGCCAGCAGTTTGGGCAAGAACACTGAAGCTTTCTTT
TRBD1,TRBJ1-1,TRBV7-3,few,CASSLLPGQGVNTEAFF,TGTGCCAGCAGCCTACTTCCGGGACAGGGCGTGAACACTGAAGCTTTCTTT
.,TRBJ1-3,TRBV18,once,CASSSVMELLGLSGNTIYF,TGTGCCAGCTCATCCGTCATGGAACTGTTGGGGCTCTCTGGAAACACCATATATTTT
.,TRBJ1-2,TRBV25-1,.,CASSELGRGNGYTF,TGTGCCAGCAGTGAATTAGGCAGGGGAAATGGCTACACCTTC
.,TRBJ1-5,TRBV2,.,CASSRDNEQPQHF,TGTGCCAGCAGCCGCGACAATGAGCAGCCCCAGCATTTT
.,TRBJ2-7,TRBV7-9,.,CASSRDIRGTEQYF,TGTGCCAGCAGCAGGGACATTCGGGGTACTGAGCAGTACTTC
.,TRBJ2-4,TRBV19,.,CASSIGRTTEIQYF,TGTGCCAGTAGTATCGGCAGGACTACCGAGATTCAGTACTTC
.,TRBJ1-5,TRBV27,.,CASSLSQNSNQPQHF,TGTGCCAGCAGTTTAAGTCAGAATAGCAATCAGCCCCAGCATTTT
.,TRBJ1-3,TRBV25-1,few,CASSESGAYGNTIYF,TGTGCCAGCAGTGAATCAGGGGCTTACGGAAACACCATATATTTT
.,TRBJ1-2,TRBV2,once,CASTESRAGYTF,TGTGCCAGCACCGAGTCCAGGGCTGGCTACACCTTC
.,TRBJ1-4,TRBV2,.,CASSEQGQANEKLFF,TGTGCCAGCAGTGAACAGGGGCAGGCTAATGAAAAACTGTTTTTT
.,TRBJ2-1,TRBV24-1,.,CATRRGNEQFF,TGTGCCACCCGCCGGGGCAATGAGCAGTTCTTC
TRBD1,TRBJ1-4,TRBV28,.,CASSYQGALNEKLFF,TGTGCCAGCAGTTATCAGGGGGCTTTAAATGAAAAACTGTTTTTT
.,TRBJ1-5,TRBV6-2/TRBV6-3,.,CASSVVPEAPQHF,TGTGCCAGCAGTGTAGTGCCCGAGGCTCCCCAGCATTTT
.,TRBJ1-3,TRBV18,.,CASSPTNDGTGNTIYF,TGTGCCAGCTCACCGACAAACGACGGAACTGGAAACACCATATATTTT
.,TRBJ1-3,TRBV5-4,.,CASSSVRIGDMGNTIYF,TGTGCCAGCAGCTCCGTGCGGATAGGGGATATGGGAAACACCATATATTTT
.,TRBJ1-5,TRBV7-6,.,CASSRTANQPQHF,TGTGCCAGCAGCCGGACAGCCAATCAGCCCCAGCATTTT
TRBD2,TRBJ2-1,TRBV7-6,.,CASSLRTSGEYNEQFF,TGTGCCAGCAGCTTAAGGACTAGCGGGGAATACAATGAGCAGTTCTTC
.,TRBJ1-2,TRBV19,.,CASSGRGINYGYTF,TGTGCCAGTAGTGGCAGGGGTATTAACTATGGCTACACCTTC